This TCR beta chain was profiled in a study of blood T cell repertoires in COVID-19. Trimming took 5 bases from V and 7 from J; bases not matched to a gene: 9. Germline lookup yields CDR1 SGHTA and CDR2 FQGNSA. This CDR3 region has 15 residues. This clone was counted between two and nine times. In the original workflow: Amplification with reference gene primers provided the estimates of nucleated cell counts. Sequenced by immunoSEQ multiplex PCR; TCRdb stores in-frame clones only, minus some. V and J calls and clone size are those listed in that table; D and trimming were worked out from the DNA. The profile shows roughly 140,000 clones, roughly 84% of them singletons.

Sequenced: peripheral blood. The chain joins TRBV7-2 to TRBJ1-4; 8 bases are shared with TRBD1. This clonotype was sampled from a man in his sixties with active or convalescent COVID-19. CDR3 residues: CASSPRSGGAEKLFF. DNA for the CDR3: TGTGCCAGCAGCCCAAGGTCAGGGGGCGCTGAAAAACTGTTTTTT.